This TCR beta chain is from a study of cytomegalovirus exposure and HLA in healthy donors. This CDR3 has 15 amino acids. V gave up 5 bases and J gave up 6 bases; unmatched junction bases: 4. Germline-derived CDR1 and CDR2 are MNHEY and SMNVEV (reference sequence). Vbeta (60) and Jbeta (13) primers were used in the PCR. Libraries were prepared by immunoSEQ multiplex PCR; TCRdb keeps only in-frame clonotypes and omits some of them. Of 150,000 to 180,000 clones in the sample, about 84% were seen once. As regards this clone: The sample contains more than one DNA sequence encoding this CDR3.

Unrecorded immune exposure was likely among donors, who were nominally healthy when sampled. This receptor was obtained from a woman between 40 and 50 years old in good health and CMV-seropositive. V and J are TRBV27 and TRBJ2-1, with 13 bases lining up with TRBD2. Sequenced material: PBMCs. The CDR3: CASSPGTSGTNEQFF. DNA for the CDR3: TGTGCCAGCAGTCCCGGGACTAGCGGGACCAATGAGCAGTTCTTC.